Each of the 30 T cell receptor beta chains below was sequenced from the same sample in a study of blood T cell repertoires in COVID-19. Clones were sequenced by immunoSEQ multiplex PCR, and TCRdb holds only the in-frame ones, with some missing. The repertoire holds approximately 100,000 clones, with approximately 92% as singletons. Sequencing was carried out using peripheral blood. The origin of the receptors is a middle-aged man with active COVID-19.

The chain joins TRBV5-6 to TRBJ2-1, with D uncertain. V dropped 6 bases and J dropped 5 bases, with 24 bases sitting between them. The germline V gene has CDR1 SGHDT and CDR2 YYEEEE. The CDR3 is 17 residues long. The CDR3 nucleotides read TGTGCCAGCACCACCCTAGGCGTAGAACCCATCCACAATGAGCAGTTCTTC. This translates into CASTTLGVEPIHNEQFF.

This chain joins TRBV19 and TRBJ2-1, with 10 bases lining up with TRBD1. CDR3 length: 15 residues. Germline V gene data show CDR1 as LNHDA and CDR2 as SQIVND (reference sequence). Trimming at V came to 9 bases and at J to 8 bases, leaving 13 bases not matched to a gene. This CDR3 is CASRGGDRGSYEQFF. The CDR3, as DNA: TGTGCCAGCCGAGGGGGGGACAGGGGTTCGTATGAGCAGTTCTTC.

V gene TRBV6-6 combines with J gene TRBJ1-2; D is unclear. Germline CDR1 MNHNY, CDR2 SVGAGI (reference sequence). Trimming took off 2 bases at V and 8 bases at J, with 21 bases between the two ends. This CDR3 comprises 16 residues. As DNA, the CDR3 is TGTGCCAGCAGTTACAAGCGAAGTGGTATATCGGGAGGCTACACCTTC. This sequence encodes CASSYKRSGISGGYTF.

This clone came up a few times. V and J are TRBV19 and TRBJ2-1, with D perhaps TRBD2 (6 bases). The CDR3 loop spans 15 amino acids. Trimming shortened V by 7 bases and J by 5 bases, and 18 bases separated the two germline ends. Germline loops: CDR1 LNHDA, CDR2 SQIVND (reference sequence). The CDR3, as DNA: TGTGCCAGTAAAGGAGGGAACAGTTTAAACAATGAGCAGTTCTTC. It encodes CASKGGNSLNNEQFF.

The chain joins TRBV7-6 to TRBJ2-3; 8 nucleotides agree with TRBD1. V lost 1 base to trimming and J lost 1 base; unmatched junction nucleotides: 7. This CDR3 has 17 residues. Germline CDR1 SGHVS, CDR2 FNYEAQ. The CDR3: CASSLGAGGSGTDTQYF. The CDR3 coding sequence is TGTGCCAGCAGCTTAGGGGCAGGGGGCTCGGGCACAGATACGCAGTATTTT.

This chain's CDR3 is CASSWTGTVAQPQHF. As DNA, the CDR3 is TGTGCCAGCAGCTGGACCGGGACAGTTGCCCAGCCCCAGCATTTT. The rearrangement links TRBV7-2 to TRBJ1-5; 7 positions agree with TRBD1. From germline, CDR1 is SGHTA and CDR2 FQGNSA. The CDR3 covers 15 residues. V was pared by 4 bases and J by 7 bases, with 10 bases of the junction left unmatched.

The CDR3, as DNA: TGTGCCTGCGGGAGTGGGCAAGAGACCCAGTACTTC. Protein sequence: CACGSGQETQYF. The rearrangement uses TRBV30 and TRBJ2-5; tentative D call: TRBD2 (6 bases). V lost 6 bases and J 2 bases, leaving 10 bases between the germline ends. From germline, CDR1 is GTSNPN and CDR2 SVGIG (reference sequence). The CDR3 covers 12 residues.

The count of this clone is one. This chain connects TRBV9 to TRBJ1-4; TRBD1 might be the D (5 bases). Germline V CDR1 and CDR2: SGDLS, YYNGEE. Trimming stripped 0 bases from V and 6 bases from J, with 12 bases between. The CDR3 spans 15 residues. In DNA form, the CDR3 reads TGTGCCAGCAGCGTAGAGGGGCAGGGCCATGAAAAACTGTTTTTT. The encoded protein is CASSVEGQGHEKLFF.

This sequence joins TRBV6-6 and TRBJ2-7; 15 bases are shared with TRBD2. There are 17 residues in the CDR3. Germline V gene data show CDR1 as MNHNY and CDR2 as SVGAGI (reference sequence). The junction had 7 bases not matched to a gene; V was cut back by 5 bases and J by 2 bases. CDR3 sequence: CASSPGTSGRLTYEQYF. The CDR3, as DNA: TGTGCCAGCAGTCCGGGGACTAGCGGGAGGTTGACCTACGAGCAGTACTTC.

This chain connects TRBV29-1 to TRBJ1-1; D might be TRBD1 (5 bases). V lost 4 bases to trimming and J lost 5 bases, with 14 bases between them. CDR1 is SQVTM, CDR2 ANQGSEA, per germline. The CDR3 is 13 residues long. The CDR3 coding sequence is TGCAGCGTTGTATCCGGGGGAGGAACTGAAGCTTTCTTT. Its translation is CSVVSGGGTEAFF.

CDR3 protein: CASSQDPDSGTQYF. CDR3 in DNA: TGTGCCAGCAGCCAAGATCCAGATAGCGGGACGCAGTATTTT. J is TRBJ2-3 and V is TRBV4-2, with TRBD2 identical over 7 bases. The CDR3 consists of 14 residues. Germline lookup yields CDR1 LGHNA and CDR2 YNFKEQ. V dropped 0 bases and J dropped 9; count of bases not matched to a gene: 6.

The rearrangement uses TRBV12-3 or TRBV12-4 and TRBJ1-5, with D unclear. The CDR3 extends over 13 amino acids. V gave up 5 bases and J gave up 6 bases, with 11 bases separating them. CDR3 sequence: CASSPRELQPQHF. CDR3 nucleotide sequence: TGTGCCAGCAGTCCCCGGGAGCTTCAGCCCCAGCATTTT.

The V call is TRBV19, the J call TRBJ2-2, with 11 bases lining up with TRBD1. V was pared by 5 bases and J by 5 bases, with 7 bases of the junction left unmatched. CDR3 length equals 16 residues. The V gene's germline CDR1 is LNHDA and CDR2 SQIVND (reference sequence). The CDR3 reads CASSGGQGAGTGELFF. The CDR3 nucleotides read TGTGCCAGTAGTGGCGGACAGGGGGCAGGGACCGGGGAGCTGTTTTTT.

The chain recombines TRBV7-3 with TRBJ2-1; 13 bases line up with TRBD2. From germline, CDR1 is SGHTA and CDR2 FQGTGA. Trimming cost V 6 bases and J 0 bases; bases outside gene matches: 2. CDR3 length: 16 amino acids. This CDR3 reads CASSRTSGSSYNEQFF. CDR3 DNA sequence: TGTGCCAGCAGTCGGACTAGCGGGAGCTCCTACAATGAGCAGTTCTTC.

The rearrangement links TRBV28 to TRBJ2-5, with D tentatively TRBD1 (6 bases). This CDR3 contains 14 residues. V was clipped by 8 bases and J by 2 bases, with 15 bases between them. Germline lookup yields CDR1 MDHEN and CDR2 SYDVKM. As DNA, the CDR3 is TGTGCCAGCGGGCCAGGGGCTATACAAGAGACCCAGTACTTC. Translation: CASGPGAIQETQYF.

V and J are TRBV5-1 and TRBJ2-6; tentatively, D is TRBD1 (6 bases). Trimming cost V 3 bases and J 2 bases, with 12 bases left between them. Germline CDR1 is SGHRS and CDR2 is YFSETQ. The CDR3 runs 16 residues. The DNA of the CDR3 is TGCGCCAGCAGCTCACAGGGAAATACTGGGGCCAACGTCCTGACTTTC. Its translation is CASSSQGNTGANVLTF. Using reference TRBV5-1 and TRBJ2-6 for the parts outside the CDR3, the full variable domain is KAGVTQTPRYLIKTRGQQVTLSCSPISGHRSVSWYQQTPGQGLQFLFEYFSETQRNKGNFPGRFSGRQFSNSRSEMNVSTLELGDSALYLCASSSQGNTGANVLTFGAGSRLTVL.

The chain employs TRBV5-1 and TRBJ2-3, with D perhaps TRBD1 (6 bases). V lost 0 bases to trimming and J lost 0 bases, with 8 bases between them. The CDR3 contains 15 residues. CDR1 is SGHRS, CDR2 YFSETQ, per germline. The CDR3 sequence: CASSLGQGSTDTQYF. The CDR3 nucleotides read TGCGCCAGCAGCTTGGGCCAGGGGAGCACAGATACGCAGTATTTT. The full variable domain, in which reference TRBV5-1 and TRBJ2-3 provide the parts outside the CDR3, is KAGVTQTPRYLIKTRGQQVTLSCSPISGHRSVSWYQQTPGQGLQFLFEYFSETQRNKGNFPGRFSGRQFSNSRSEMNVSTLELGDSALYLCASSLGQGSTDTQYFGPGTRLTVL.

The rearrangement joins TRBV19 to TRBJ2-5, with 7 positions matching TRBD1. V dropped 6 bases and J dropped 4; count of bases not matched to a gene: 14. The CDR3 spans 16 residues. Germline V lookup: CDR1 LNHDA, CDR2 SQIVND (reference sequence). CDR3 sequence: CASSTTRQGSGETQYF. In DNA, the CDR3 is TGTGCCAGTAGCACTACACGACAGGGTTCAGGAGAGACCCAGTACTTC.

The chain couples TRBV15 to TRBJ1-2, with D possibly TRBD1 on 5 matching bases. CDR3 length: 13 residues. The germline V gene encodes CDR1 LNHNV and CDR2 YYDKDF (reference sequence). The ends were cut back, 4 bases at V and 4 bases at J, with 10 bases in the middle. CDR3 nucleotides: TGTGCCACCAGCAAAGAGACAGTCTATGGCTACACCTTC. It yields the protein CATSKETVYGYTF.

This chain joins TRBV5-5 and TRBJ1-6; 8 bases align to TRBD1. This CDR3 comprises 15 residues. In germline, CDR1 is SGHKS, CDR2 YYEKEE (reference sequence). Unmatched junction bases numbered 9, after V lost 6 bases and J lost 7 bases. The CDR3 sequence is CASNLAYRGNSPLHF. CDR3 coding DNA: TGTGCCAGCAACCTGGCCTACAGGGGGAATTCACCCCTCCACTTT.

This clone was detected a few times. J is TRBJ2-3 and V is TRBV6-5; 7 nucleotides align to TRBD2. Per germline, CDR1 MNHEY and CDR2 SVGAGI. Losses at the gene ends were 8 bases for V and 0 bases for J; bases not matched to a gene: 8. The CDR3 is 15 amino acids. DNA of the CDR3: TGTGCCAGCCGGGGGGTTACGGGAAGCACAGATACGCAGTATTTT. This encodes CASRGVTGSTDTQYF.

The chain combines TRBV7-9 with TRBJ2-1; the D gene is possibly TRBD1 (9 bases). This CDR3 is 16 amino acids long. CDR1 is SEHNR and CDR2 is FQNEAQ in the germline V gene (reference sequence). The V end was cut by 5 bases, the J end by 6 bases, with 20 bases between. CDR3 protein: CASSPRGGQGINEQFF. CDR3 DNA: TGTGCCAGCAGCCCCCGGGGGGGACAGGGAATCAATGAGCAGTTCTTC.

The CDR3 here is CASSAQQNTEAFF. CDR3 DNA: TGCGCCAGCAGTGCACAGCAGAACACTGAAGCTTTCTTT. The chain employs TRBV10-1 and TRBJ1-1; D gene unclear. The CDR3 sequence is 13 residues long. Germline CDR1 WNHNN, CDR2 SYGVQD (reference sequence). V dropped 4 bases and J dropped 1 base, with 7 bases sitting between them.

The CDR3 DNA is TGTGCCAGCAGCCCTAGCGGGAGTTTATCAGATACGCAGTATTTT. Translating gives CASSPSGSLSDTQYF. This chain connects TRBV3-1 (or the pseudogene TRBV3-2) to TRBJ2-3; 10 bases are a match to TRBD2. Per germline, CDR1 LGHDT and CDR2 YNNKEL (reference sequence). With 4 bases clipped from V and 4 bases from J, the junction kept 5 bases outside the gene matches. The CDR3 contains 15 residues.

The rearrangement uses TRBV5-6 and TRBJ2-3; D is perhaps TRBD1 (6 bases). Germline V lookup: CDR1 SGHDT, CDR2 YYEEEE. V was shortened by 2 bases and J by 4 bases, with 14 bases between the two germline ends. The CDR3 extends over 15 amino acids. The CDR3 sequence: CASSFPTGSPDTQYF. The DNA for the CDR3 is TGTGCCAGCAGCTTTCCTACAGGGAGTCCAGATACGCAGTATTTT.

The rearrangement joins TRBV9 to TRBJ2-1; TRBD1 matches 7 bases. After removal of 3 bases from V and 6 bases from J, the junction contained 9 bases not matched to a gene. The CDR3 contains 15 residues. Germline V gene lookup returns CDR1 SGDLS and CDR2 YYNGEE. The CDR3 protein is CASSAGTVIGNEQFF. The CDR3 nucleotides are TGTGCCAGCAGCGCTGGGACAGTCATTGGCAATGAGCAGTTCTTC.

This clone was found a few times. The chain carries TRBV5-1 and TRBJ2-7; D might be TRBD2 (6 bases). CDR1 is SGHRS, CDR2 YFSETQ, per germline. The germline V and J ends were trimmed by 4 bases and 3 bases, with 26 bases remaining between them. The length of the CDR3 is 18 residues. The CDR3 DNA is TGCGCCAGCAGCCTTGGGCCCGGGACTGAGATGGGTATCTACGAGCAGTACTTC. It translates to CASSLGPGTEMGIYEQYF.

The chain carries TRBV13 and TRBJ2-3; D uncertain. CDR3 length equals 13 residues. V was trimmed by 0 bases and J by 14 bases, leaving 15 bases between them. From germline, CDR1 is PRHDT and CDR2 FYEKMQ (reference sequence). CDR3 nucleotide sequence: TGTGCCAGCAGCTTAGGCGCAACGGTCTTTCGGTATTTT. This sequence encodes CASSLGATVFRYF. The full variable domain, with the rest looked up from reference TRBV13 and TRBJ2-3, is AAGVIQSPRHLIKEKRETATLKCYPIPRHDTVYWYQQGPGQDPQFLISFYEKMQSDKGSIPDRFSAQQFSDYHSELNMSSLELGDSALYFCASSLGATVFRYFGPGTRLTVL.

The CDR3 protein is CSVGRDFTDTQYF. As DNA, the CDR3 is TGCAGCGTTGGGCGGGACTTCACAGATACGCAGTATTTT. The chain joins TRBV29-1 to TRBJ2-3; D perhaps matches TRBD2 (6 bases). The germline CDR1 and CDR2 sequences are SQVTM and ANQGSEA. The CDR3 covers 13 residues. The V end lost 4 bases, the J end lost 2 bases, and 10 bases lay between the germline ends.

The chain links TRBV27 to TRBJ1-2, with 8 bases lining up with TRBD1. Germline V gene sequence: CDR1 MNHEY, CDR2 SMNVEV (reference sequence). V was pared by 2 bases and J by 4 bases, with 9 bases of the junction left unmatched. The CDR3 is 16 amino acids. In nucleotides, the CDR3 is TGTGCCAGCAGTTTAACTATAACACAGGGGGGCTATGGCTACACCTTC. It specifies CASSLTITQGGYGYTF.